This T cell receptor beta chain is from a study of blood T cell repertoires in COVID-19 (TCRdb year 2020). General notes on the study: Samples covering the acute and convalescent phases of COVID-19 were provided by collaborators in the United States, Italy and Spain. Where HLA class I and class II types were available, the types were taken from metadata supplied by the sample provider, not from assay-based typing. The material from the prospective study consisted of cDNA or gDNA derived from T cells, B-cell-depleted T cells, or PBMCs. A de-identified subject ID, COVID-19 status, age in years and sex were almost always included in the sample metadata. Samples came from the ongoing ImmuneRACE study (first 160 participants) plus 1,254 subjects from 6 global collaborators. The repertoires were made available in a free public database intended to serve as a resource for research on the immune response to SARS-CoV-2. Deeply sampled blood TCRbeta repertoires from subjects exposed to, actively infected with, or recovered from COVID-19 were included in the dataset.

The full study reports these points: How much clinical and demographic metadata was included differed by source and by participant, and the metadata was provided uncurated.

The immunoSEQ Assay, a bias-controlled multiplex PCR, was used to amplify TCRbeta CDR3 regions from genomic DNA. Turning to the authors' computational methods: The number of nucleated cells in each sample was estimated by amplification of reference gene primers within the assay. Sequence reads were collapsed and filtered to measure the absolute abundance of every unique TCRbeta CDR3 rearrangement. For each sample, productive Simpson clonality was calculated as the square root of Simpson's diversity index over productive rearrangements. TCRdb took this table from immuneACCESS and kept in-frame rearrangements with V and J called. Such tables lack part of the clones; where checked against another copy, unresolved V genes explain under half of the gap, and the rest is unexplained. V, J and clone size are taken as reported in that table, and D and trimming were inferred from the DNA itself. The table for this sample lists 35,000 to 50,000 clones; 83% of them were counted only once. The ten largest clones take up 6% to 6.5% of the sample.

Worth noting for this clone: Its antigen is not yet known. No much larger clonotype is one base removed from it; base qualities were not supplied.

V ends up 4 bases short and J 4 bases short, with an unmatched junction base count of 17. In the germline V gene (reference sequence), CDR1 corresponds to SEHNR and CDR2 to FQNEAQ. The CDR3 measures 18 amino acids from cysteine to phenylalanine. The sequence is cut down to CDR3 DNA, 54 bases in frame from base 1. Whole blood was collected in K2EDTA tubes by collaborating institutions according to the institutions' own protocols. For TCRbeta analysis, collaborators shipped samples in one of three forms: frozen whole blood, isolated PBMCs, or DNA extracted from either of those sample types. The V gene is TRBV7-9 and the J gene is TRBJ2-7, and 9 bases in between align with TRBD2. The receptor was isolated from a woman of 80 years or more with acute or convalescent COVID-19. The source material was peripheral blood. The nucleotides are TGTGCCAGCAGCTCGCCGGACAGGCCAGGCGGGGGGGAGTACGAGCAGTACTTC. Translation gives CASSSPDRPGGGEYEQYF.